This record covers a single T cell receptor (beta chain). These data come from a study of T cell changes during pregnancy in multiple sclerosis. Sequencing used immunoSEQ multiplex PCR; TCRdb keeps in-frame clones, though not all of them. The data hold 40,000 to 60,000 clones, with about 92% observed a single time. Trimming shortened V by 1 base and J by 4 bases, and 7 bases separated the two germline ends. Germline V gives CDR1 LNHDA, CDR2 SQIVND (reference sequence). CDR3 length: 14 residues. The genes are TRBV19 and TRBJ2-2; weak D call: TRBD1 (5 bases). The clonotype originates from a female donor with multiple sclerosis, enrolled in a pregnancy study. Sequencing was performed on peripheral blood, taken after pregnancy. The chain's CDR3 is CASSIGGSTGELFF. The CDR3 region has the DNA TGTGCCAGTAGTATAGGGGGCAGCACCGGGGAGCTGTTTTTT. The full variable domain, rest sourced from reference TRBV19 and TRBJ2-2, is DGGITQSPKYLFRKEGQNVTLSCEQNLNHDAMYWYRQDPGQGLRLIYYSQIVNDFQKGDIAEGYSVSREKKESFPLTVTSAQKNPTAFYLCASSIGGSTGELFFGEGSRLTVL.